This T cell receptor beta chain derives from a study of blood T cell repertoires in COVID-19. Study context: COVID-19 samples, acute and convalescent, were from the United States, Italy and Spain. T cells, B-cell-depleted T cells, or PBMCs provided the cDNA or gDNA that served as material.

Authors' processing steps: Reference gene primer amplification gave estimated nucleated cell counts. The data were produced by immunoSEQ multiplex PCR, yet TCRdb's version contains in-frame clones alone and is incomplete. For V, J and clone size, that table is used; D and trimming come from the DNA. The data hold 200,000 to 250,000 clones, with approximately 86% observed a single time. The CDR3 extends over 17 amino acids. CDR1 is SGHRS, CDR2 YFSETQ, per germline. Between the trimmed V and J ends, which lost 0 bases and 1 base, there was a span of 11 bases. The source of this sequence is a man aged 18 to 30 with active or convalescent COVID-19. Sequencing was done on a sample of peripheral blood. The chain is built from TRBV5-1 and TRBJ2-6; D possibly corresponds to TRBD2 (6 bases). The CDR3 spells CASSLGGLTSGANVLTF. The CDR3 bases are TGCGCCAGCAGCTTGGGGGGACTGACTTCTGGGGCCAACGTCCTGACTTTC.